This T cell receptor beta chain emerged from a study of T-cell reconstitution after alpha-beta-depleted transplantation in children. Study findings and constraints: Once a year had passed after transplant, T-cell counts and diversity came mostly from newly produced T cells. Several hundred rapidly expanded clones from non-depleted graft cells reportedly supplied alpha-beta T cells about two months post-transplant. Surviving thymic progenitors and recipient T cells were the source of high TCRbeta diversity at day 60 in some patients.

This clonotype has just a few counts. The target antigen is unknown. The TCRbeta library was prepared with unique molecular identifiers. In TCRdb, the PCR reads were re-called with MiXCR into one record per CDR3 protein. The table records approximately 500,000 distinct CDR3 sequences, about a quarter of them present only once. The CDR3 is 16 residues long. The V and J ends lost 5 bases and 0 bases respectively, with 14 bases between them. Germline-derived CDR1 and CDR2 are KGHSH and LQKENI. The starting material was PBMCs, obtained before TCRalphabeta/CD19-depleted stem cell transplant. This TCR was sampled from a boy in the first two years of life with Wiskott-Aldrich syndrome, due to receive a stem cell transplant. V usage is TRBV18 and J usage is TRBJ2-1, with D perhaps TRBD1 or TRBD2 (5 bases each). The CDR3 sequence: CASSGLQGDSYNEQFF. CDR3 DNA sequence: TGTGCCAGCTCAGGCCTTCAGGGAGACTCCTACAATGAGCAGTTCTTC.